These T cell receptor beta chains were read from a single sample in a study of Ad26.COV2.S vaccination and SARS-CoV-2 variants. Here immunoSEQ multiplex PCR was the method, and the copy in TCRdb shows in-frame clones only, minus some. The sample holds 200,000 to 300,000 clones, 87% seen once. Sequencing was performed on peripheral blood, taken in a trial of Ad26.COV2.S vaccine versus placebo. The receptors were sampled from a person aged 18-65 years who received the Ad26.COV2.S COVID-19 vaccine or a placebo. CDR3s include the opening cysteine and the closing phenylalanine or tryptophan. A D gene is named only where the DNA matches it firmly. The size field is filled for only some rows; it gives once, few, many or a size class.

TRBV9,TRBD2,.,TRBJ2-5,CASSKTSGQETQYF,TGTGCCAGCAGCAAGACTAGCGGACAAGAGACCCAGTACTTC
TRBV7-3,.,few,TRBJ2-6,CASSLAGPGANVLTF,TGTGCCAGCAGCTTAGCGGGCCCTGGGGCCAACGTCCTGACTTTC
TRBV30,TRBD1,many,TRBJ1-6,CAWSLHGQGASSPLHF,TGTGCCTGGAGTCTCCACGGACAGGGGGCTTCGTCACCCCTCCACTTT
TRBV7-2,.,.,TRBJ1-6,CASSLAGGDLGGLHF,TGTGCCAGCAGCTTAGCGGGAGGGGATCTCGGAGGCCTCCACTTT
TRBV7-8,.,few,TRBJ2-7,CASSPFSVSEQYF,TGTGCCAGCAGCCCCTTTTCAGTTTCCGAGCAGTACTTC
TRBV19,TRBD1,.,TRBJ1-2,CASKETGGAYYGYTF,TGTGCCAGTAAAGAGACAGGGGGCGCTTACTATGGCTACACCTTC
TRBV27,TRBD2,.,TRBJ2-1,CASSFTASGGGQFF,TGTGCCAGCAGTTTCACTGCTAGCGGGGGGGGGCAGTTCTTC
TRBV23-1,TRBD2,.,TRBJ2-3,CASSGDSGRGRDTQYF,TGCGCCAGCAGTGGGGATAGCGGGAGGGGAAGGGATACGCAGTATTTT
TRBV6-6,TRBD1,.,TRBJ2-7,CASSTAQGESYEQYF,TGTGCCAGCAGTACCGCACAGGGGGAATCCTACGAGCAGTACTTC
TRBV3-1/TRBV3-2,.,.,TRBJ2-2,CASSQIGELFF,TGTGCCAGCAGCCAAATCGGGGAGCTGTTTTTT
TRBV7-2,TRBD1,once,TRBJ2-7,CASRVGQGVVEQYF,TGTGCCAGCAGGGTTGGACAGGGGGTTGTTGAGCAGTACTTC
TRBV2,.,few,TRBJ1-2,CASFRGGSNYGYTF,TGTGCCAGCTTCCGGGGAGGCTCCAACTATGGCTACACCTTC
TRBV7-9,.,.,TRBJ1-4,CASSPSWTDPTNEKLFF,TGTGCCAGCAGCCCGTCCTGGACAGATCCAACTAATGAAAAACTGTTTTTT
TRBV19,.,.,TRBJ2-2,CASSPRRNTGELFF,TGTGCCAGTAGTCCCCGGAGAAACACCGGGGAGCTGTTTTTT
TRBV4-3,.,.,TRBJ2-2,CASSQEHSTGELFF,TGCGCCAGCAGCCAAGAACATTCCACCGGGGAGCTGTTTTTT
TRBV7-2,.,.,TRBJ1-1,CASSFGQANTEAFF,TGTGCCAGCAGCTTCGGGCAGGCGAACACTGAAGCTTTCTTT
TRBV30,TRBD2,few,TRBJ2-1,CAWSTSGRKERRSNEQFF,TGTGCCTGGAGTACTAGCGGGAGGAAAGAAAGGAGGAGCAATGAGCAGTTCTTC
TRBV5-1,TRBD1,few,TRBJ1-6,CASSLGDRDGSPLHF,TGCGCCAGCAGTTTGGGGGACAGGGATGGTTCACCCCTCCACTTT
TRBV6-5,.,.,TRBJ2-3,CASSYKGGVADTQYF,TGTGCCAGCAGTTACAAGGGTGGGGTTGCAGATACGCAGTATTTT
TRBV7-3,.,.,TRBJ1-1,CASSLYAGTEAFF,TGTGCCAGCAGCTTGTACGCAGGTACTGAAGCTTTCTTT
TRBV5-4,.,.,TRBJ2-4,CASSPEIGKAKNIQYF,TGTGCCAGCAGCCCTGAGATAGGGAAGGCCAAAAACATTCAGTACTTC
TRBV15,.,.,TRBJ2-6,CATSRDTPQVSSGANVLTF,TGTGCCACCAGCAGAGATACCCCACAGGTATCCTCTGGGGCCAACGTCCTGACTTTC
TRBV9,.,.,TRBJ2-3,CASGISDTQYF,TGTGCCAGCGGCATTTCAGATACGCAGTATTTT
TRBV18,.,once,TRBJ1-6,CASVQGRIANSPLHF,TGTGCCAGCGTCCAGGGACGGATCGCAAATTCACCCCTCCACTTT
TRBV7-3,TRBD1,once,TRBJ2-3,CASSLNRGTDTQYF,TGTGCCAGCAGCTTAAACAGGGGTACAGATACGCAGTATTTT
TRBV6-4,.,.,TRBJ2-1,CASSEKETSYNEQFF,TGTGCCAGCAGTGAAAAGGAGACCTCCTACAATGAGCAGTTCTTC
TRBV30,.,.,TRBJ1-3,CAWSTSSAGNTIYF,TGTGCCTGGAGTACCAGCAGCGCTGGAAACACCATATATTTT
TRBV6-5,.,.,TRBJ1-6,CASRSGTPNSPLHF,TGTGCCAGCAGGTCCGGGACACCGAATTCACCCCTCCACTTT
TRBV27,.,.,TRBJ2-2,CASRGGRGELFF,TGTGCCAGCAGAGGAGGTCGCGGGGAGCTGTTTTTT
TRBV7-2,TRBD1,.,TRBJ1-5,CASSLAGTGVQPQHF,TGTGCCAGCAGCTTAGCGGGGACAGGGGTTCAGCCCCAGCATTTT
TRBV6-2/TRBV6-3,TRBD1,.,TRBJ1-5,CASSRDRSQPQHF,TGTGCCAGCAGCCGGGACAGGAGTCAGCCCCAGCATTTT
TRBV5-1,.,.,TRBJ1-4,CASALRGQYNEKLFF,TGCGCCAGCGCGTTACGGGGGCAATATAATGAAAAACTGTTTTTT
TRBV4-1,.,few,TRBJ2-1,CASSQGNSEQFF,TGCGCCAGCAGCCAAGGGAATAGTGAGCAGTTCTTC
TRBV9,.,.,TRBJ2-1,CASSGSRNEQFF,TGTGCCAGCAGCGGCTCTAGGAATGAGCAGTTCTTC
TRBV9,.,.,TRBJ2-3,CASSAVSDTQYF,TGTGCCAGCAGCGCTGTCAGTGATACGCAGTATTTT
TRBV19,.,.,TRBJ1-5,CASSMGRINQPQHF,TGTGCCAGTAGTATGGGCAGGATCAATCAGCCCCAGCATTTT
TRBV7-8,.,.,TRBJ2-5,CATRPRVQETQYF,TGTGCCACCCGGCCCAGGGTCCAAGAGACCCAGTACTTC
TRBV7-2,.,.,TRBJ1-2,CASSFQIYGYTF,TGTGCCAGCAGCTTTCAGATCTATGGCTACACCTTC
TRBV4-3,TRBD1,.,TRBJ2-1,CASSQEAGTGDNEQFF,TGCGCCAGCAGCCAGGAAGCCGGGACAGGGGACAATGAGCAGTTCTTC
TRBV4-1,TRBD2,.,TRBJ2-7,CASSQHLAAPYEQYF,TGCGCCAGCAGCCAACATCTAGCGGCCCCCTACGAGCAGTACTTC
TRBV9,.,.,TRBJ2-2,CASSVDWVRAGELFF,TGTGCCAGCAGCGTAGATTGGGTTCGGGCCGGGGAGCTGTTTTTT
TRBV6-4,TRBD1,.,TRBJ2-5,CASPTGTGGEETQYF,TGTGCCAGCCCAACCGGGACAGGGGGCGAGGAGACCCAGTACTTC
TRBV7-3,TRBD1,once,TRBJ1-1,CASSFTGVTEAFF,TGTGCCAGCAGCTTTACAGGGGTCACTGAAGCTTTCTTT
TRBV4-2,TRBD2,once,TRBJ2-2,CASSQGGVGLATGELFF,TGTGCCAGCAGCCAAGGGGGGGTGGGACTAGCGACCGGGGAGCTGTTTTTT
TRBV7-2,TRBD1,.,TRBJ1-2,CASSSTGTANYGYTF,TGTGCCAGCAGCTCGACCGGGACAGCGAACTATGGCTACACCTTC
TRBV10-3,TRBD1,.,TRBJ2-3,CAISWTGNTDTQYF,TGTGCCATCTCATGGACAGGAAACACAGATACGCAGTATTTT
TRBV27,.,once,TRBJ1-4,CASSSLGTGSILFF,TGTGCCAGCAGTTCCCTCGGGACGGGTTCCATTCTGTTTTTT
TRBV7-2,TRBD1,once,TRBJ2-7,CASSSGTGDYEQYF,TGTGCCAGCAGCTCCGGGACAGGGGATTACGAGCAGTACTTC
TRBV5-1,TRBD2,once,TRBJ2-3,CASSYTGTSGSGTDTQYF,TGCGCCAGCAGCTATACCGGGACTAGCGGGAGCGGCACAGATACGCAGTATTTT
TRBV4-3,TRBD1,.,TRBJ1-2,CASSRDAGQGGYGYTF,TGCGCCAGCAGCCGTGACGCCGGACAGGGAGGCTATGGCTACACCTTC
TRBV19,TRBD1,.,TRBJ1-1,CASSRDRGRPVDTEAFF,TGTGCCAGTAGTAGGGACAGGGGGCGCCCCGTGGACACTGAAGCTTTCTTT
TRBV28,.,.,TRBJ1-2,CASSFSGAFGNYGYTF,TGTGCCAGCAGTTTTTCAGGGGCGTTCGGAAACTATGGCTACACCTTC
TRBV25-1,.,.,TRBJ1-3,CASSDTLGASSGNTIYF,TGTGCCAGCAGTGACACGTTGGGGGCTAGCTCTGGAAACACCATATATTTT
TRBV24-1,.,.,TRBJ2-2,CATSPGALLGELFF,TGTGCCACCAGTCCGGGGGCGCTTCTCGGGGAGCTGTTTTTT
TRBV3-1/TRBV3-2,.,.,TRBJ1-2,CASSQGGYGYTF,TGTGCCAGCAGCCAAGGCGGGTATGGCTACACCTTC
TRBV7-9,.,once,TRBJ1-5,CASSLAGGSNQPQHF,TGTGCCAGCAGCTTAGCGGGCGGGTCCAATCAGCCCCAGCATTTT
TRBV6-2/TRBV6-3,.,.,TRBJ1-1,CASSLRRTEAFF,TGTGCCAGCAGCCTCCGCAGGACTGAAGCTTTCTTT
TRBV7-9,.,.,TRBJ1-2,CASSDRDGPHYGYTF,TGTGCCAGCAGCGACCGGGACGGGCCTCACTATGGCTACACCTTC
TRBV6-2/TRBV6-3,.,few,TRBJ1-1,CASSYGYRNTEAFF,TGTGCCAGCAGTTACGGGTACAGGAACACTGAAGCTTTCTTT
TRBV7-9,.,.,TRBJ1-1,CASRKAGVTEAFF,TGTGCCAGCCGAAAGGCGGGTGTGACTGAAGCTTTCTTT